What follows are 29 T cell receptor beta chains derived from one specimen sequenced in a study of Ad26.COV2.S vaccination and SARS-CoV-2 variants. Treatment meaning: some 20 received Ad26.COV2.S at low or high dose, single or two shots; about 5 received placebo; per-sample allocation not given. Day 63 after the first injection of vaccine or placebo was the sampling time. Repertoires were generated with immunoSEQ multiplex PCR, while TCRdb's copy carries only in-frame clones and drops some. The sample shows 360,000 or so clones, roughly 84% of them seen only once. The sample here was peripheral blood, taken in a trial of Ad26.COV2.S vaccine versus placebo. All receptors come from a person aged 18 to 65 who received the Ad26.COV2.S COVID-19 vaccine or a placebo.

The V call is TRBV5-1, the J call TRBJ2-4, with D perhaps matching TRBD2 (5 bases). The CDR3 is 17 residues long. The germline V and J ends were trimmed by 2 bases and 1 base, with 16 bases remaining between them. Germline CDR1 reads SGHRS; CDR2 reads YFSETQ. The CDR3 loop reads CASSFFAGPGAKNIQYF. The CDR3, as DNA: TGCGCCAGCAGCTTCTTTGCGGGCCCTGGGGCCAAAAACATTCAGTACTTC.

The CDR3 nucleotides read TGTGCCAGCAGACCCGATACCAGGGATGGCTACACCTTC. This codes for CASRPDTRDGYTF. This chain connects TRBV3-1 (or the pseudogene TRBV3-2) to TRBJ1-2; D is perhaps TRBD1 (5 bases). V was shortened by 6 bases and J by 6 bases, with 14 bases between the two germline ends. CDR3 length equals 13 residues. Germline CDR1 and CDR2: LGHDT and YNNKEL (reference sequence).

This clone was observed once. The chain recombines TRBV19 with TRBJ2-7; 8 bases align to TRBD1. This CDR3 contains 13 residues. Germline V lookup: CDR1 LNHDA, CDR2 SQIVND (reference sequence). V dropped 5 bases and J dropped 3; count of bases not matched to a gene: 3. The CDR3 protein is CASSPDRDYEQYF. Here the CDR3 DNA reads TGTGCCAGTAGTCCGGACAGGGACTACGAGCAGTACTTC. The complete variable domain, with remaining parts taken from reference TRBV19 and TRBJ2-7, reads DGGITQSPKYLFRKEGQNVTLSCEQNLNHDAMYWYRQDPGQGLRLIYYSQIVNDFQKGDIAEGYSVSREKKESFPLTVTSAQKNPTAFYLCASSPDRDYEQYFGPGTRLTVT.

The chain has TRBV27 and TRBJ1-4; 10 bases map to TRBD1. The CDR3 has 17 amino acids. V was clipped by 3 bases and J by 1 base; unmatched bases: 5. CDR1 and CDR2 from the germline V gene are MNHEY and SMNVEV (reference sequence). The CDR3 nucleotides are TGTGCCAGCAGTTTTTTGGGGACAGGGGTAACTAATGAAAAACTGTTTTTT. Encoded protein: CASSFLGTGVTNEKLFF. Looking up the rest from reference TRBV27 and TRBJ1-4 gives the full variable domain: EAQVTQNPRYLITVTGKKLTVTCSQNMNHEYMSWYRQDPGLGLRQIYYSMNVEVTDKGDVPEGYKVSRKEKRNFPLILESPSPNQTSLYFCASSFLGTGVTNEKLFFGSGTQLSVL.

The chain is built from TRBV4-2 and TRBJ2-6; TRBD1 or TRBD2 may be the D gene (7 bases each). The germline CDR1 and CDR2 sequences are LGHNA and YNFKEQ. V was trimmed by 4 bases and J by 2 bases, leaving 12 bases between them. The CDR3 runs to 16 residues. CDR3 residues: CASSPRGGTGANVLTF. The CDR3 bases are TGTGCCAGCAGCCCCAGGGGGGGGACTGGGGCCAACGTCCTGACTTTC.

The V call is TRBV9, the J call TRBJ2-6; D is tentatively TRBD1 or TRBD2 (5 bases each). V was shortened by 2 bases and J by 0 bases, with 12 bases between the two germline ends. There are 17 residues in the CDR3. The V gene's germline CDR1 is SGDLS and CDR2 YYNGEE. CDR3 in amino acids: CASSVPQGRSGANVLTF. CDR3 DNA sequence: TGTGCCAGCAGCGTGCCCCAGGGACGCTCTGGGGCCAACGTCCTGACTTTC.

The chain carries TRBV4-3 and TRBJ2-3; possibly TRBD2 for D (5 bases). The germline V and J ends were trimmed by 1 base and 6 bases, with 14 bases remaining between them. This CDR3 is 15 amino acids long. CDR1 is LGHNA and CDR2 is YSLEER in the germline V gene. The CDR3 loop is CASSQVQTTQDTQYF. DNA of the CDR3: TGCGCCAGCAGCCAAGTCCAGACTACCCAGGATACGCAGTATTTT.

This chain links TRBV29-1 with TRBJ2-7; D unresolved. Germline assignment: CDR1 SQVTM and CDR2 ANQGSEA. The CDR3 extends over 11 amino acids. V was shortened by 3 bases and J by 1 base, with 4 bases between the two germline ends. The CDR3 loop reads CSVERSYEQYF. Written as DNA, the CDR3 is TGCAGCGTTGAGAGGTCCTACGAGCAGTACTTC.

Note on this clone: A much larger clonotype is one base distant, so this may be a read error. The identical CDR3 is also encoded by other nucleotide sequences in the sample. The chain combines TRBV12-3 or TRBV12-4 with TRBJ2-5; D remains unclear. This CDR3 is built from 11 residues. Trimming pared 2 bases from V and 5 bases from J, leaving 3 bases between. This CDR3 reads CASSLRETQYF. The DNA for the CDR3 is TGTGCCAGCAGTTTAAGGGAGACCCAGTACTTC.

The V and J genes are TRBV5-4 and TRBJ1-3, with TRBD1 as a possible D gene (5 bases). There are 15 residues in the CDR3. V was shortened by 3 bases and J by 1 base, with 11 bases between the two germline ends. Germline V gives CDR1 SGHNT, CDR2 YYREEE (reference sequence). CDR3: CASSYPGGSGNTIYF. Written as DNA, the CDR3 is TGTGCCAGCAGCTATCCCGGGGGGTCTGGAAACACCATATATTTT.

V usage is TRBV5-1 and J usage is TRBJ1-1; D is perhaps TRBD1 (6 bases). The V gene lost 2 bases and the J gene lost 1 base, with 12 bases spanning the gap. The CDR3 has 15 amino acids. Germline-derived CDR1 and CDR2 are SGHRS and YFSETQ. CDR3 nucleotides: TGCGCCAGCAGCTTATACAGGGCGGGGAACACTGAAGCTTTCTTT. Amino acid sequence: CASSLYRAGNTEAFF. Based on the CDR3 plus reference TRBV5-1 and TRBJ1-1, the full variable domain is KAGVTQTPRYLIKTRGQQVTLSCSPISGHRSVSWYQQTPGQGLQFLFEYFSETQRNKGNFPGRFSGRQFSNSRSEMNVSTLELGDSALYLCASSLYRAGNTEAFFGQGTRLTVV.

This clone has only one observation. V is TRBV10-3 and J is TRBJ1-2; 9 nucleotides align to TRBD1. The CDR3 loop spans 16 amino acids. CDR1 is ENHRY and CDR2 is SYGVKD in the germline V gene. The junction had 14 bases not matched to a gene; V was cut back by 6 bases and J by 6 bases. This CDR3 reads CAISGTGDRARNGYTF. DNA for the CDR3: TGTGCCATCAGCGGAACCGGGGACAGGGCTCGGAATGGCTACACCTTC.

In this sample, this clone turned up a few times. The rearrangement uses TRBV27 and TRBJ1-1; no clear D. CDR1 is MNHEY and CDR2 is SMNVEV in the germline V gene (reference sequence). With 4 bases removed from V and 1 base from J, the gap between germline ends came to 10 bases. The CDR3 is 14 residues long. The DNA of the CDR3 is TGTGCCAGCAGTTCCCCCGGAGGGAACACTGAAGCTTTCTTT. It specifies CASSSPGGNTEAFF.

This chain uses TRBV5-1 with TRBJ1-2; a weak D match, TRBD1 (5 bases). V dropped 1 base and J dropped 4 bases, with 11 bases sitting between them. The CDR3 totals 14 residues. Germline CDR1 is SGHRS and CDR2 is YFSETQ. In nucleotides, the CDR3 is TGCGCCAGCAGCTTGCCCGACAGACTCTATGGCTACACCTTC. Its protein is CASSLPDRLYGYTF.

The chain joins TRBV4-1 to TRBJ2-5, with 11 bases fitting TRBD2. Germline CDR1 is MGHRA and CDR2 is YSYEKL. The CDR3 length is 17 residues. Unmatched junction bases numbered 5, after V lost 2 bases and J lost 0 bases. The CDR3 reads CASSQWTSGRYQETQYF. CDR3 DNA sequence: TGCGCCAGCAGCCAATGGACTAGCGGGCGGTACCAAGAGACCCAGTACTTC.

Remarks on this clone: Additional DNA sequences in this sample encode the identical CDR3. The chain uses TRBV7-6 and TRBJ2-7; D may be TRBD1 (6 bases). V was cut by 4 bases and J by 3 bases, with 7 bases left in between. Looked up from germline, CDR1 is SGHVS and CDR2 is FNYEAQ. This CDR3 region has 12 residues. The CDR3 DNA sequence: TGTGCCAGCAGCTCGACAGGCTACGAGCAGTACTTC. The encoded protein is CASSSTGYEQYF.

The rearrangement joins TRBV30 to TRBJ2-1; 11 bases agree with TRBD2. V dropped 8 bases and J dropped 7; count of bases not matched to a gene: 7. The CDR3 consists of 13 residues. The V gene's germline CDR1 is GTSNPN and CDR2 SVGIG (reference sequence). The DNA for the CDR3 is TGTGCCGCGACTAGCGGGGCGGGTAATGAGCAGTTCTTC. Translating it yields CAATSGAGNEQFF. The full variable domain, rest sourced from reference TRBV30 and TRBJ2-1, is SQTIHQWPATLVQPVGSPLSLECTVEGTSNPNLYWYRQAAGRGLQLLFYSVGIGQISSEVPQNLSASRPQDRQFILSSKKLLLSDSGFYLCAATSGAGNEQFFGPGTRLTVL.

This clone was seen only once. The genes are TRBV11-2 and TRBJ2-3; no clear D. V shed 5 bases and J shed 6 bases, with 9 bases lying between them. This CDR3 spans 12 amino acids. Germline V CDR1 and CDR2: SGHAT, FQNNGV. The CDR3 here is CASSLQSDTQYF. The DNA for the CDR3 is TGTGCCAGCAGCCTACAATCGGATACGCAGTATTTT.

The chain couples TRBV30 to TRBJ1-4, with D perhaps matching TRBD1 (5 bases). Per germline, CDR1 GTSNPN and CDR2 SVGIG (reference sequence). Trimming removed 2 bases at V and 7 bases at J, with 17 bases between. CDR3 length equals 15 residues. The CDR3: CAWSSDAGPREKLFF. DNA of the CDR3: TGTGCCTGGAGTTCAGATGCGGGACCTCGTGAAAAACTGTTTTTT.

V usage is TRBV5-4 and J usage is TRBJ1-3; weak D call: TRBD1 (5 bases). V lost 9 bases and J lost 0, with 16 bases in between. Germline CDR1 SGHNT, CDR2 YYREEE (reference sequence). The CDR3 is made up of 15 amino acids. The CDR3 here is CATTRDRSSGNTIYF. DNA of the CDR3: TGTGCCACCACAAGGGACCGCAGCTCTGGAAACACCATATATTTT. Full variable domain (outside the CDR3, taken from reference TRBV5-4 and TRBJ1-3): ETGVTQSPTHLIKTRGQQVTLRCSSQSGHNTVSWYQQALGQGPQFIFQYYREEENGRGNFPPRFSGLQFPNYSSELNVNALELDDSALYLCATTRDRSSGNTIYFGEGSWLTVV.

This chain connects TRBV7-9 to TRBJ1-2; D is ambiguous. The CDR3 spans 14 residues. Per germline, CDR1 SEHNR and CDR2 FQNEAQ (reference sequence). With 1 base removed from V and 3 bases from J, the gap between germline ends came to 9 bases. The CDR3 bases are TGTGCCAGCAGCTTAGACACGGGCTACTATGGCTACACCTTC. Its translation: CASSLDTGYYGYTF. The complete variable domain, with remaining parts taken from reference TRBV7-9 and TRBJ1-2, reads DTGVSQNPRHKITKRGQNVTFRCDPISEHNRLYWYRQTLGQGPEFLTYFQNEAQLEKSRLLSDRFSAERPKGSFSTLEIQRTEQGDSAMYLCASSLDTGYYGYTFGSGTRLTVV.

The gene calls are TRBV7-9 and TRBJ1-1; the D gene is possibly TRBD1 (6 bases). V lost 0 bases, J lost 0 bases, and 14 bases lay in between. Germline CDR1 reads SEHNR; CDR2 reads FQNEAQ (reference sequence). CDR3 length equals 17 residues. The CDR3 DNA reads TGTGCCAGCAGCTTAGCGAGGACAGTCCTCTTGAACACTGAAGCTTTCTTT. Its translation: CASSLARTVLLNTEAFF. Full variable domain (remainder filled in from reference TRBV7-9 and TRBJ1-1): DTGVSQNPRHKITKRGQNVTFRCDPISEHNRLYWYRQTLGQGPEFLTYFQNEAQLEKSRLLSDRFSAERPKGSFSTLEIQRTEQGDSAMYLCASSLARTVLLNTEAFFGQGTRLTVV.

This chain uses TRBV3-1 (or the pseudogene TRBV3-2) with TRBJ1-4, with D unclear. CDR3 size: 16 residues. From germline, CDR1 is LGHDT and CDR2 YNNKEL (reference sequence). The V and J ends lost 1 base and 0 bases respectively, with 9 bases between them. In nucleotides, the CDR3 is TGTGCCAGCAGCCAAGGGAACGGAGCAACTAATGAAAAACTGTTTTTT. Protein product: CASSQGNGATNEKLFF.

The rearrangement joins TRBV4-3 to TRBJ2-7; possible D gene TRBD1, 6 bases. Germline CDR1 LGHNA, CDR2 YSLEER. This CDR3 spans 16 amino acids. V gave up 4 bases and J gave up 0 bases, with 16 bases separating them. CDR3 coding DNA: TGCGCCAGCAGCCCAGGGGTGCCGAGAAGCTCCTACGAGCAGTACTTC. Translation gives CASSPGVPRSSYEQYF.

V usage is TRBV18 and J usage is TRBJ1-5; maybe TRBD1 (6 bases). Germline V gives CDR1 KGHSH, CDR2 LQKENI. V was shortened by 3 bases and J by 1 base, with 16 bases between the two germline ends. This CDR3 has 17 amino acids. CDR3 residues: CASSPPGALGSNQPQHF. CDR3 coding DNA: TGTGCCAGCTCACCCCCAGGGGCGCTGGGAAGCAATCAGCCCCAGCATTTT.

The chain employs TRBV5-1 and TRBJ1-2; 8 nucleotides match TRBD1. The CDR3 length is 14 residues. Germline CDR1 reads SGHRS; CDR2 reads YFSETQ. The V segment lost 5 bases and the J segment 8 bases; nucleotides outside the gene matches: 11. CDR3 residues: CASRPGQGMWGYTF. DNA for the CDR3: TGCGCCAGCAGACCCGGACAGGGAATGTGGGGCTACACCTTC.

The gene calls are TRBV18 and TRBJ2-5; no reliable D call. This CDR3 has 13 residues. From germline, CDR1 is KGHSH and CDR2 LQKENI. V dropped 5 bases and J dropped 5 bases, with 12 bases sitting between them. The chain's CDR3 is CASSTGWGETQYF. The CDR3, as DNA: TGTGCCAGCTCAACGGGCTGGGGTGAGACCCAGTACTTC.

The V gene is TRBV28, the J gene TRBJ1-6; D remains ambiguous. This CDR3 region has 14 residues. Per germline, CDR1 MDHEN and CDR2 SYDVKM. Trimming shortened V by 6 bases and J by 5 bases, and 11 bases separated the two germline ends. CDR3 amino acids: CASRPTEDNSPLHF. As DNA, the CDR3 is TGTGCCAGCAGACCGACGGAGGATAATTCACCCCTCCACTTT.

The CDR3 DNA reads as TGTGCCAGCAGCCCCATAGAGGGAGTAAAGAACTATGGCTACACCTTC. Residues: CASSPIEGVKNYGYTF. V gene TRBV7-8 combines with J gene TRBJ1-2; the D is unclear. Germline V gives CDR1 SGHVS, CDR2 FQNEAQ. Trimming left V 5 bases short and J 2 bases short, with 18 bases between. The CDR3 has 16 amino acids.